Sequencing of this TCR beta chain was carried out in a study of cytomegalovirus exposure and HLA in healthy donors. Trimming took 1 base from V and 7 from J, leaving 11 bases between them. The CDR3 consists of 13 residues. CDR1 and CDR2 from the germline V gene are SGHKS and YYEKEE (reference sequence). Notes on this clone: Its antigen is unknown.

Overall study results and limits: A few chains tied to CMV proved CMV antigen-specific in vitro.

The PCR employed 60 Vbeta primers together with 13 Jbeta primers. Method: immunoSEQ multiplex PCR; TCRdb's copy keeps in-frame clones and lacks some. The table has under 85,000 clones, about two thirds seen once; the top ten hold around 17%. The source is a man aged 40-49 years in good health and CMV-seropositive. The chain recombines TRBV5-5 with TRBJ1-2; D not certain. Sequencing used PBMCs. The DNA of the CDR3 is TGTGCCAGCAGCTTGCCATTAGTTGTTGGCTACACCTTC. This gives the protein CASSLPLVVGYTF.